This T cell receptor beta chain was identified during a study of shared clonotypes between healthy human individuals (dated by TCRdb to about 2020). Concerning the study at large: A few men and a couple of women, aged 18 to 49 years, made up the cohort. For each donor, CD4 naive and CD4 memory were each given three plates, CD8 naive was given two plates, and CD8 memory was given one plate. To estimate repertoire size and how much clonotype sharing occurs between individuals, the study deeply sequenced the blood TCR repertoires of five healthy adults. To increase sequencing depth and limit assay-specific biases, different laboratories used diverse techniques to prepare libraries and sequence TCR repertoires. Per donor, leukapheresis produced somewhere between about 0.94 and 9 billion PBMCs.

The donors were healthy, HIV-negative adults who had no recently reported acute infections or vaccinations. Every donor was a Caucasian adult residing in Nashville, Tennessee, USA. CD4+ T cells were enriched by magnetic negative selection, after which naive cells were positively selected on CD45RA and the negative fraction was taken as the memory subset. After blood collection by leukapheresis, PBMCs were isolated using Ficoll-Histopaque density gradient centrifugation and then cryopreserved in the vapor phase of liquid nitrogen. Analytical flow cytometry was used to check the purity and quantity of every magnetically sorted T cell population. Each sorted fraction had its genomic DNA isolated and then quantified by UV absorbance on a Nanodrop 2000c. The trim is 6 bases for V and 3 bases for J, with a gap of 15 bases between the germline ends. The germline V gene specifies ENHRY as CDR1 and SYGVKD as CDR2. Taken from cysteine to phenylalanine, the CDR3 has 15 residues. Only the CDR3 portion is preserved as DNA: 45 bases, with reading frame beginning at the first base.

Concerning this clone itself: Its antigen remains undetermined. Base qualities are not recorded, but no much larger clone differs from it by a single base.

Using the deep immunoSEQ assay, multiplex PCR amplified TCR CDR3 regions from genomic DNA. Genomic DNA extracted from each cell subset was distributed evenly over all wells of several immunoSEQ 96-well plates, and each plate served as one replicate. For sorted subsets, 150 to 250 ng genomic DNA, equal to 30,000 to 35,000 T cell genomes, was loaded into each replicate PCR. Purified libraries were measured with a Qubit 3.0 fluorometer, size-checked on a Bioanalyzer 2100, and measured again with the KAPA Library Quantification kit. A separate single-read 150-cycle Illumina NextSeq 550 flow cell was used to sequence each immunoSEQ 96-well plate. On the study's bioinformatics: Because the immunoSEQ output held only junctional sequences and lacked quality scores, the filtering could not match the filtering applied to full-length reads. Sequences were annotated with PyIR, a Python wrapper for IgBLAST v1.9, and V/J genes and CDR3 were assigned using IMGT germline references. Reads were filtered out if the reads had weak V/J assignments (E-value above 1e-6), no CDR3, stop codons, out-of-frame junctions, or ambiguous translated residues. V3J clonotypes were defined as sequences sharing an identical inferred V gene, J gene, and CDR3 amino acid sequence. The percentage overlap between two repertoires was calculated by dividing the number of shared unique clonotypes by the size of the smaller repertoire. Repertoire richness was assessed with RTK rarefaction, the Chao1 estimator, and Recon v2.1 estimates of unobserved clonotypes. Generation probabilities for all TCRbeta clonotypes obtained by the gDNA method from a handful of donors were computed using OLGA. Sourced from immuneACCESS, this table was stored by TCRdb with only in-frame sequences that have V and J called. A share of the clones is absent; for the studies checked, an unresolved V gene accounts for under half, and the remainder has no known explanation. V, J and clone size were drawn from that table, and D and trimming were deduced from the DNA. The sample yields over a million clones; around 78% were counted once. Of the sample, 0.5% to 0.6% is held by the ten largest clones.

Study-wide conclusions, independent of this receptor: Pairwise subsampling indicated that sequencing depth was expected to affect the degree of clonotype sharing among donors. Naive subsets generally had larger estimated clonotype richness than memory subsets did. Sampling was limited to blood, and TCR repertoires in tissue likely differ from TCR repertoires in blood. Compared with non-shared clonotypes, clonotypes shared by all four sorted-subset donors had higher generation probabilities. Because the study included a small number of donors, the genetic and exposure-history diversity represented was limited. Even with the large sequencing depth, rarefaction of the sorted-subset datasets indicated that sequencing was incomplete. About 5% of naive CD4, 3.5% of naive CD8, around 2.3% of memory CD4, and less than 0.45% of memory CD8 clonotypes were shared across a few donors.

This chain joins TRBV10-3 to TRBJ2-4, and perhaps TRBD1 as D gene, on 5 matching bases. This TCR came from a man between 18 and 29 years old in good health. Some clones in this sample may be carry-over from other donors' samples. Source material: memory CD4+ T cells from PBMCs. The label giving this sample's cell subset or site can be read as: CD45RA-negative fraction. The bases read TGTGCCATCAGGGCCTCTGAAGGGGTCAAAAACATTCAGTACTTC. It specifies CAIRASEGVKNIQYF.